This T cell receptor beta chain is from a study of Ad26.COV2.S vaccination and SARS-CoV-2 variants. Whole-study findings and limits: Vaccinees showed greater spike-specific TCR breadth than placebo recipients.

This sample's treatment: around 19 received Ad26.COV2.S at low or high dose, single or two shots; roughly five received placebo; per-sample allocation not given. Sampling was done on day 63 after the first vaccine or placebo injection. Germline CDR1 and CDR2: LNHDA and SQIVND (reference sequence). The CDR3 length is 17 residues. J lost 5 bases, V lost 1 base, and 9 bases had no gene match. Points on this clone: What it binds is not known.

The assay was immunoSEQ multiplex PCR, and TCRdb's table has in-frame clones only and misses some. Of 250,000 or so clones listed, about 83% are singletons. The material was peripheral blood, obtained in a trial of Ad26.COV2.S vaccine versus placebo. The TCR comes from a person between 18 and 59 years old who received the Ad26.COV2.S COVID-19 vaccine or a placebo. The V and J genes are TRBV19 and TRBJ2-2; the match to TRBD2 covers 8 bases. Written as DNA, the CDR3 is TGTGCCAGTAGTATAGGGACCGGGAGGGCCTTGACCGGGGAGCTGTTTTTT. Protein product: CASSIGTGRALTGELFF.